These T cell receptor beta chains were read from a single sample in a study of beta chain features in type 1 diabetes. Produced via immunoSEQ multiplex PCR; TCRdb's table is partial and in-frame only. The repertoire holds 390,000 or so clones, with 11% to 15% as singletons. Specimen: naive CD4+ T cells from blood. The receptors stem from a young man in good health. Both conserved end residues are part of each CDR3. Each record gives: J gene, V gene, D gene, clone size, CDR3 DNA, CDR3 protein. D genes are given only for firm matches. Only some rows state a clone size, as once, few, many or a class for expanded clones.

>TRBJ2-6|TRBV18|TRBD1|once
TGTGCCAGCTCCGGGAGGACAGGGGATTCTGGGGCCAACGTCCTGACTTTC
CASSGRTGDSGANVLTF
>TRBJ2-6|TRBV5-1|NA|few
TGCGCCAGCAGAAGACCCGGGTCTGGGGCCAACGTCCTGACTTTC
CASRRPGSGANVLTF
>TRBJ1-1|TRBV29-1|TRBD1|few
TGCAGCGGAGCCGGGACAGGGGCCTCTGAAGCTTTCTTT
CSGAGTGASEAFF
>TRBJ2-1|TRBV5-1|NA|NA
TGCGCCAGCAGCTTCTATAACAATGAGCAGTTCTTC
CASSFYNNEQFF
>TRBJ1-5|TRBV30|NA|NA
TGTGCCTGGAGTGTTAAGGAAGAACAGCATTTT
CAWSVKEEQHF
>TRBJ2-5|TRBV15|NA|NA
TGTGCCACCAGCAGAGAGGGCCGGGCCCCAGAGACCCAGTACTTC
CATSREGRAPETQYF
>TRBJ1-5|TRBV9|NA|NA
TGTGCCAGCAGCGTAGATGCATCTAATCAGCCCCAGCATTTT
CASSVDASNQPQHF
>TRBJ2-1|TRBV29-1|NA|NA
TGCAGCGTTGAGCTAGCCCTTGAGCAGTTCTTC
CSVELALEQFF
>TRBJ1-4|TRBV4-1|NA|NA
TGCGCCAGCAAGGGGAATGCGGGCCCAACTAATGAAAAACTGTTTTTT
CASKGNAGPTNEKLFF
>TRBJ2-3|TRBV5-1|NA|few
TGCGCCAGCAGCCGAATCCTCACAGATACGCAGTATTTT
CASSRILTDTQYF
>TRBJ1-5|TRBV7-2|TRBD1|few
TGTGCCAGCAGCCCCGGGACAGGGAGCAATCAGCCCCAGCATTTT
CASSPGTGSNQPQHF
>TRBJ2-7|TRBV5-1|NA|NA
TGCGCCAGCAGCCCGAGGGTAGGGGTGAGCTCCTACGAGCAGTACTTC
CASSPRVGVSSYEQYF
>TRBJ2-3|TRBV6-5|NA|few
TGTGCCACCCTGTCAGAGGGGACAGATACGCAGTATTTT
CATLSEGTDTQYF
>TRBJ2-1|TRBV7-9|NA|few
TGTGCCAGCAGCTTAGGTGGGGCTCGAAGGGATGAGCAGTTCTTC
CASSLGGARRDEQFF
>TRBJ2-3|TRBV4-1|TRBD1|few
TGCGCCAGCAGCCAACGACAGGGGTTAAACTCAGATACGCAGTATTTT
CASSQRQGLNSDTQYF
>TRBJ1-2|TRBV29-1|NA|NA
TGCAGCGCCGCACGGGGGATTAACTATGGCTACACCTTC
CSAARGINYGYTF
>TRBJ2-5|TRBV7-7|TRBD1|few
TGTGCCAGCAGCCCTGACAGGGGCGGAGAGACCCAGTACTTC
CASSPDRGGETQYF
>TRBJ2-1|TRBV13|NA|NA
TGTGCCAGCAGCTTATATCAGCCAAACAATGAGCAGTTCTTC
CASSLYQPNNEQFF
>TRBJ1-2|TRBV7-9|NA|NA
TGTGCCAGCAGCTCTTCCGGGAACATCTATGGCTACACCTTC
CASSSSGNIYGYTF
>TRBJ2-2|TRBV10-3|NA|NA
TGTGCCATCAAAGCGGACCAGGGCTCCCCCGGGGAGCTGTTTTTT
CAIKADQGSPGELFF
>TRBJ2-1|TRBV9|TRBD1|few
TGTGCCAGCAGCCCGCTGGGACAGGGGGCCTACAATGAGCAGTTCTTC
CASSPLGQGAYNEQFF
>TRBJ2-7|TRBV18|NA|few
TGTGCCAGCTCACCACCGGGACGTAATTACGAGCAGTACTTC
CASSPPGRNYEQYF
>TRBJ2-1|TRBV18|TRBD2|NA
TGTGCCAGCTCACCACGTCCGGGGACTAGCGGGAATGAGCAGTTCTTC
CASSPRPGTSGNEQFF
>TRBJ2-2|TRBV4-3|NA|NA
TGCGCCAGCAGCCAAGATGGTACGGGGAACACCGGGGAGCTGTTTTTT
CASSQDGTGNTGELFF
>TRBJ2-1|TRBV4-2|NA|few
TGTGCCAGCAGCCAAGAGCCCGGGTTGTACAATGAGCAGTTCTTC
CASSQEPGLYNEQFF
>TRBJ2-3|TRBV5-1|NA|few
TGCGCCAGCAGGAACGGGATTTCTTTACTTTATAGCACAGATACGCAGTATTTT
CASRNGISLLYSTDTQYF
>TRBJ2-5|TRBV5-4|NA|NA
TGTGCCAGCAGCTTCACGGGGAGAGGAGAGACCCAGTACTTC
CASSFTGRGETQYF
>TRBJ2-3|TRBV6-5|TRBD1|NA
TGTGCCAGCAGTAAACAGGGGAAAGATACGCAGTATTTT
CASSKQGKDTQYF
>TRBJ2-1|TRBV29-1|TRBD2|few
TGCAGCACGCGGGAGGGGGCGGTGGGTGAGCAGTTCTTC
CSTREGAVGEQFF
>TRBJ2-5|TRBV7-2|NA|few
TGTGCCAGCAGCTTAGCCCAAGAGACCCAGTACTTC
CASSLAQETQYF
>TRBJ2-1|TRBV7-6|NA|few
TGTGCCAGCAGCTTAATATCAGGGCCAGGAGCCAATGAGCAGTTCTTC
CASSLISGPGANEQFF
>TRBJ2-1|TRBV29-1|TRBD2|few
TGCAGCGTTGCCCCCCGCCTAGCGGGAGCACACAATGAGCAGTTCTTC
CSVAPRLAGAHNEQFF
>TRBJ2-1|TRBV29-1|NA|few
TGCAGCGGGGGACCTTGGGGCAATGAGCAGTTCTTC
CSGGPWGNEQFF
>TRBJ1-2|TRBV30|NA|NA
TGTGCCTGGACCGGGTTATGGGGCTACACCTTC
CAWTGLWGYTF
>TRBJ2-7|TRBV7-2|NA|few
TGTGCCAGCAGCTTAGGGGGGCGGGTTGGCCCCTACGAGCAGTACTTC
CASSLGGRVGPYEQYF
>TRBJ2-7|TRBV7-2|TRBD2|NA
TGTGCCAGCAGCCCCCGGGTAGCGGGGGGCGGGGAGCAGTACTTC
CASSPRVAGGGEQYF
>TRBJ2-6|TRBV7-8|TRBD2|few
TGTGCCAGCAGCTTAGTGGCTAGCGGGGCGCTAAGCTCTGGGGCCAACGTCCTGACTTTC
CASSLVASGALSSGANVLTF
>TRBJ2-1|TRBV7-2|NA|NA
TGTGCCAGCAGCCCCATCCCCGGGGCCTACAATGAGCAGTTCTTC
CASSPIPGAYNEQFF
>TRBJ2-5|TRBV7-2|NA|few
TGTGCCAGCAGCTCGAGCAGCACCACGGGGCATGGGTACTTC
CASSSSSTTGHGYF
>TRBJ2-1|TRBV7-2|NA|few
TGTGCCAGCAGCTTGGGTATAGTCCATGAGCAGTTCTTC
CASSLGIVHEQFF
>TRBJ2-1|TRBV15|TRBD1|once
TGTGCCACCAGCAGAGATTTCGGGACAGGGATGTACAATGAGCAGTTCTTC
CATSRDFGTGMYNEQFF
>TRBJ1-1|TRBV29-1|TRBD1|few
TGCAGCGTTGAAAGGGGGCTGGGGACCACTGAAGCTTTCTTT
CSVERGLGTTEAFF
>TRBJ2-3|TRBV27|NA|NA
TGTGCCAGCAGTCTAAGAACGAGCACAGATACGCAGTATTTT
CASSLRTSTDTQYF
>TRBJ2-5|TRBV7-8|NA|few
TGTGCCAGCAGCTTAGGCAGGGGCCTGAGGAGCGGGGAGACCCAGTACTTC
CASSLGRGLRSGETQYF
>TRBJ2-2|TRBV19|NA|NA
TGTGCCAGTAGTATAGCCCCCCATCCGGTAACCGGGGAGCTGTTTTTT
CASSIAPHPVTGELFF
>TRBJ1-1|TRBV4-3|NA|NA
TGCGCCAGCAGCCAAGAGGCGGACAGTAAACCGATGAACACTGAAGCTTTCTTT
CASSQEADSKPMNTEAFF
>TRBJ2-5|TRBV30|NA|few
TGTGCCTGGAGTGTACGAAGGGAGACCCAGTACTTC
CAWSVRRETQYF
>TRBJ1-1|TRBV5-4|NA|few
TGTGCCAGCAGCCGTGGGGCGTTTGGGGATCACACTGAAGCTTTCTTT
CASSRGAFGDHTEAFF
>TRBJ2-3|TRBV18|NA|NA
TGTGCCAGCTCACCAGACGTACAACTTAGCACAGATACGCAGTATTTT
CASSPDVQLSTDTQYF
>TRBJ2-5|TRBV5-1|TRBD1|NA
TGCGCCAGCAGGGGACACCCGGACAGGGTACCCTTCCTGACCCAGTACTTC
CASRGHPDRVPFLTQYF
>TRBJ1-1|TRBV7-9|NA|few
TGTGCCAGCAGCTTATCAGGAGGGACGACTGAAGCTTTCTTT
CASSLSGGTTEAFF
>TRBJ2-3|TRBV5-1|NA|few
TGCGCCAGCAGCTTGGCTAGCGCCCGGACAGATACGCAGTATTTT
CASSLASARTDTQYF
>TRBJ2-2|TRBV2|NA|NA
TGTGCCAGCAGGAAAGCGGGTGCGAACACCGGGGAGCTGTTTTTT
CASRKAGANTGELFF